The 29 T cell receptor beta chains below were found in one sample sequenced in a study of CD8+CD57+ T cells in acquired aplastic anemia. Genomic DNA, the template, was used for profiling of the TCR beta VDJ and CDR3. MiXCR was run by TCRdb on the reads, yielding one entry per CDR3 protein. The sample lists around 430,000 distinct CDR3 sequences; more than 25% were seen once. In patients chosen for sequencing, flow cytometry had shown CD8+CD57+ cell expansion. Material: sorted CD4+, CD8+, or CD8+CD57+ T cells (not recorded which) from PBMCs. The receptors were sampled from a human donor with aplastic anemia.

Note on this clonotype: An end of the junction does not agree with germline; a read error may underlie this. V is TRBV5-1 and J is TRBJ1-6, with 10 bases aligning to TRBD1. CDR1 and CDR2 from the germline V gene are SGHRS and YFSETQ. This CDR3 has 15 residues. CDR3 sequence reads: CARSVGTGVGSPLHF. CDR3 DNA sequence: TGCGCCCGCAGTGTTGGGACAGGGGTTGGGTCACCCCTCCACTTT.

This clonotype was seen repeatedly, ten times or more. The chain recombines TRBV20-1 with TRBJ2-7; unclear D gene. The germline V gene has CDR1 DFQATT and CDR2 SNEGSKA (reference sequence). V dropped 3 bases and J dropped 4 bases, with 16 bases sitting between them. The CDR3 consists of 14 residues. CDR3 amino acids: CSASVRTTQYEQYF. CDR3 in DNA: TGCAGTGCTAGTGTCAGAACGACCCAATACGAGCAGTACTTC.

This clonotype was counted ten times or more. The gene calls are TRBV7-3 and TRBJ2-7; 9 bases match TRBD1. Trimming took 3 bases from V and 1 from J; bases not matched to a gene: 4. Germline V lookup: CDR1 SGHTA, CDR2 FQGTGA. The CDR3 loop spans 15 amino acids. The CDR3 spells CASSFDGTGSYEQYF. The DNA for the CDR3 is TGTGCCAGCAGCTTTGACGGGACAGGGTCCTACGAGCAGTACTTC.

This clonotype showed up many times. Because the CDR3 is missing its conserved closing phenylalanine or tryptophan, this is likely a read error. The DNA is left out, because the CDR3 cannot be placed on it with certainty; the CDR3 is given as TCRdb lists it. The CDR3 region is CASSSGGIGGPHA. The chain is built from TRBV7-2 and TRBJ1-1. Inclusive of both ends, the CDR3 amounts to 13 amino acids. In germline, CDR1 is SGHTA, CDR2 FQGNSA.

The gene calls are TRBV5-6 and TRBJ1-5; D is unclear. The germline V gene encodes CDR1 SGHDT and CDR2 YYEEEE. Trimming took 4 bases from V and 6 from J, leaving 17 bases between them. This CDR3 region has 15 residues. As DNA, the CDR3 is TGTGCCAGCAGCCAAGGTATACGGGTCGGTCAGCCCCAGCATTTT. It translates to CASSQGIRVGQPQHF.

A note on this clonotype: No conserved phenylalanine or tryptophan ends this CDR3, so it is likely a read error. V is TRBV7-3 and J is TRBJ1-1; TRBD1 matches at 9 bases. Unmatched junction bases numbered 3, after V lost 3 bases and J lost 1 base. Germline V gives CDR1 SGHTA, CDR2 FQGTGA. The CDR3 is 15 residues long. This chain's CDR3 is CASSFGGQGNTEAFL. Here the CDR3 DNA reads TGTGCCAGCAGCTTCGGGGGACAGGGGAACACTGAAGCTTTCCTT.

Only one count was recorded for this clonotype. This may be a read error, as it is one base from a much larger clone. V gene TRBV19 combines with J gene TRBJ2-5; 7 bases map to TRBD1. The CDR3 totals 15 residues. The germline V gene encodes CDR1 LNHDA and CDR2 SQIVND (reference sequence). CDR3 in amino acids: CASSLMGQYQETQCF. CDR3 DNA: TGTGCCAGTAGCCTAATGGGACAGTACCAAGAGACCCAGTGCTTC.

The V gene is TRBV7-3, the J gene TRBJ2-2, with 8 nucleotides matching TRBD2. Germline trimming cut 5 bases from V and 6 bases from J; bases unmatched to any gene: 11. The germline CDR1 and CDR2 sequences are SGHTA and FQGTGA. This CDR3 has 16 residues. The CDR3 sequence: CASSPVGAGASGELFF. CDR3 DNA sequence: TGTGCCAGCAGCCCAGTTGGAGCGGGGGCGTCCGGGGAGCTGTTTTTT.

On this clonotype itself: Possible read error: a much larger clone is one base away. The chain uses TRBV24-1 and TRBJ1-5, with D hard to call. Germline loops: CDR1 KGHDR, CDR2 SFDVKD. This CDR3 comprises 16 residues. Trimming removed 11 bases at V and 3 bases at J, with 22 bases between. CDR3 protein: CASSQTCRANNQPQHF. The CDR3 DNA is TGTGCCAGCAGCCAAACATGTCGGGCCAACAATCAGCCCCAGCATTTT.

This clonotype was counted many times. This sequence joins TRBV29-1 and TRBJ1-2; the D is unclear. Germline V gene data show CDR1 as SQVTM and CDR2 as ANQGSEA. V lost 6 bases and J lost 7, with 18 bases in between. The CDR3 has 13 amino acids. The CDR3 bases are TGCAGCGTGATTTGGACGGGGTATGGTGGCTACACCTTC. This gives the protein CSVIWTGYGGYTF.

This clonotype has a count of ten or more. This chain links TRBV2 with TRBJ2-5, with a possible D match to TRBD2 (5 bases). Germline CDR1 is SNHLY and CDR2 is FYNNEI. This CDR3 contains 11 residues. Deletions cut 6 bases from V and 5 bases from J, with 7 bases between. This chain's CDR3 is CASRVAETQYF. CDR3 DNA: TGTGCCAGCAGGGTAGCGGAGACCCAGTACTTC.

The chain joins TRBV10-3 to TRBJ2-7; D perhaps matches TRBD2 (7 bases). This CDR3 has 16 amino acids. Trimming removed 10 bases from V and 0 bases from J, with 22 bases in between. Germline V gene lookup returns CDR1 ENHRY and CDR2 SYGVKD. The CDR3, as DNA: TGTGCCAGCCAGTTGAATGGGGGGGCGGGCTCCTACGAGCAGTACTTC. This encodes CASQLNGGAGSYEQYF.

This clonotype was counted a few times. The chain combines TRBV27 with TRBJ2-7; D is ambiguous. The CDR3 runs to 13 residues. Trimming took off 7 bases at V and 0 bases at J, with 10 bases between the two ends. Germline loops: CDR1 MNHEY, CDR2 SMNVEV (reference sequence). CDR3 DNA sequence: TGTGCCAGCAAGGGTCAGGCCTCCTACGAGCAGTACTTC. It yields the protein CASKGQASYEQYF.

This clonotype was seen many times. The chain combines TRBV12-3 or TRBV12-4 with TRBJ1-1, with a tentative D call TRBD1 (5 bases). Trimming took off 3 bases at V and 1 base at J, with 6 bases between the two ends. The CDR3 covers 13 residues. The DNA of the CDR3 is TGTGCCAGCAGTTTTGGGGCGAACACTGAAGCTTTCTTT. Its protein is CASSFGANTEAFF.

This clonotype was recorded at least ten times. The CDR3 reads CASSEAPSGSIRYEQYF. The CDR3 DNA sequence: TGTGCCAGCAGTGAAGCGCCTAGCGGGAGTATTAGGTACGAGCAGTACTTC. V usage is TRBV2 and J usage is TRBJ2-7; 10 bases line up with TRBD2. The germline gives CDR1 SNHLY, CDR2 FYNNEI. The CDR3 totals 17 residues. Trimming at V came to 0 bases and at J to 4 bases, leaving 9 bases not matched to a gene.

The chain carries TRBV7-2 and TRBJ1-1; TRBD1 aligns across 7 bases. Losses at the gene ends were 5 bases for V and 0 bases for J; bases not matched to a gene: 3. The germline V gene encodes CDR1 SGHTA and CDR2 FQGNSA. The CDR3 has 14 amino acids. In DNA form, the CDR3 reads TGTGCCAGCAGCGCGGACAGGTTGAACACTGAAGCTTTCTTT. This encodes CASSADRLNTEAFF. Full variable domain (rest looked up from reference TRBV7-2 and TRBJ1-1): GAGVSQSPSNKVTEKGKDVELRCDPISGHTALYWYRQSLGQGLEFLIYFQGNSAPDKSGLPSDRFSAERTGGSVSTLTIQRTQQEDSAVYLCASSADRLNTEAFFGQGTRLTVV.

Regarding this clonotype: Germline and junction disagree at one end, which may indicate a read error. This rearrangement joins TRBV4-2 to TRBJ1-2; D is unresolved. The CDR3 sequence is 15 residues long. From germline, CDR1 is LGHNA and CDR2 YNFKEQ. The CDR3 region is CSSSPTQGTNYGYTF. The CDR3 DNA sequence: TGTTCCAGCAGCCCCACCCAAGGCACGAACTATGGCTACACCTTC.

The table lists this clonotype with a few counts. The CDR3 here is CASSPTSDNYGYTF. The CDR3 DNA reads TGTGCCAGCAGTCCCACCTCAGACAACTATGGCTACACCTTC. The chain uses TRBV6-1 and TRBJ1-2; D not resolved. The CDR3 contains 14 residues. CDR1 MNHNS and CDR2 SASEGT come from the germline V gene. Deletions cut 5 bases from V and 2 bases from J, with 12 bases between.

This clonotype has just a few counts. This chain joins TRBV5-1 and TRBJ2-1; 7 nucleotides align to TRBD1. V gave up 4 bases and J gave up 9 bases; unmatched junction bases: 10. There are 14 residues in the CDR3. Germline loops: CDR1 SGHRS, CDR2 YFSETQ. CDR3 nucleotide sequence: TGCGCCAGCAGCGTGACAGGGTCCTCGGGTGAGCAGTTCTTC. This encodes CASSVTGSSGEQFF.

This clonotype was detected only a few times. The chain couples TRBV2 to TRBJ2-1; no reliable D call. Trimming stripped 6 bases from V and 3 bases from J, with 15 bases between. Germline CDR1 reads SNHLY; CDR2 reads FYNNEI. This CDR3 spans 15 amino acids. CDR3 protein: CASSPTQTFYNEQFF. CDR3 DNA: TGTGCCAGCAGCCCGACCCAAACCTTCTACAATGAGCAGTTCTTC.

The chain recombines TRBV20-1 with TRBJ2-3, with TRBD2 matching over 10 bases. Looked up from germline, CDR1 is DFQATT and CDR2 is SNEGSKA (reference sequence). V shed 2 bases and J 4 bases; nucleotides not matched to a gene: 9. The CDR3 loop spans 16 amino acids. CDR3 sequence: CSARYSGRARADTQYF. Here the CDR3 DNA reads TGCAGTGCTAGATACAGCGGGAGGGCCAGGGCAGATACGCAGTATTTT.

Only a few counts were recorded for this clonotype. V usage is TRBV28 and J usage is TRBJ1-3; D gene uncertain. With 4 bases removed from V and 0 bases from J, the gap between germline ends came to 7 bases. Germline CDR1 is MDHEN and CDR2 is SYDVKM. The CDR3 totals 14 residues. The CDR3 DNA follows: TGTGCCAGCAGTTCGGCCAGCTCTGGAAACACCATATATTTT. It specifies CASSSASSGNTIYF.

The chain is built from TRBV5-1 and TRBJ2-1; D not resolved. The CDR3 sequence is 13 residues long. CDR1 SGHRS and CDR2 YFSETQ come from the germline V gene. Trimming cost V 5 bases and J 8 bases, with 14 bases left between them. The DNA of the CDR3 is TGCGCCAGCAGTTCTATGCCCCCCTATGAGCAGTTCTTC. This sequence encodes CASSSMPPYEQFF.

The table lists this clonotype with a count of one. V is TRBV30 and J is TRBJ1-1; D gene ambiguous. V was clipped by 2 bases and J by 3 bases, with 13 bases between them. Germline CDR1 is GTSNPN and CDR2 is SVGIG (reference sequence). This CDR3 is 14 amino acids long. The CDR3 DNA follows: TGTGCCTGGAGTTCACGGGGTGTCGACACTGAAGCTTTCTTT. Translating gives CAWSSRGVDTEAFF.

J is TRBJ2-1 and V is TRBV29-1; TRBD2 agrees at 8 bases. This CDR3 is 14 amino acids long. Trimming cost V 4 bases and J 10 bases; bases outside gene matches: 12. Germline V lookup: CDR1 SQVTM, CDR2 ANQGSEA. For the CDR3, the DNA is TGCAGCGTTGGAGAGACGGCGGGAGGCGACGAGCAGTTCTTC. Translating gives CSVGETAGGDEQFF.

This clonotype occurred a few times. The chain recombines TRBV7-9 with TRBJ1-2; D remains ambiguous. This CDR3 comprises 12 residues. With 3 bases removed from V and 6 bases from J, the gap between germline ends came to 8 bases. Looked up from germline, CDR1 is SEHNR and CDR2 is FQNEAQ (reference sequence). This CDR3 is CASSLARDGYTF. The DNA of the CDR3 is TGTGCCAGCAGCTTGGCCCGGGATGGCTACACCTTC.

This clonotype was picked up many times. In DNA form, the CDR3 reads TGTGCCAGCAGCGTCGGTAGCACAGATACGCAGTATTTT. Its translation: CASSVGSTDTQYF. The gene calls are TRBV9 and TRBJ2-3; D is unclear. The CDR3 is 13 residues long. Germline V lookup: CDR1 SGDLS, CDR2 YYNGEE. V gave up 2 bases and J gave up 0 bases, with 4 bases separating them.

This clonotype was seen only a few times. The chain employs TRBV2 and TRBJ2-3; D gene uncertain. CDR1 and CDR2 (germline): SNHLY, FYNNEI. V lost 8 bases, J lost 5 bases, and 20 bases lay in between. There are 15 residues in the CDR3. The CDR3 protein is CASQELMRSGDTQYF. CDR3 coding DNA: TGTGCCAGCCAAGAACTAATGAGGTCGGGAGATACGCAGTATTTT.

This clonotype has ten or more counts. The chain combines TRBV7-6 with TRBJ2-3, with D unresolved. This CDR3 spans 13 amino acids. The germline V gene has CDR1 SGHVS and CDR2 FNYEAQ. Trimming left V 1 base short and J 4 bases short, with 6 bases between. The CDR3 DNA follows: TGTGCCAGCAGCTTAGGTCCAGCAGATACGCAGTATTTT. Translating it yields CASSLGPADTQYF.